Listed below are T cell receptor beta chains from one sample, sequenced in a study of CD8 T cells in ankylosing spondylitis. TCRdb used MiXCR to reprocess the 5' RACE reads, holding one entry per CDR3 protein. There are approximately 150,000 distinct CDR3 sequences in the sample; around 32% occur only once, and 5.5% to 7.5% lies in the top ten. Sequencing was carried out using synovial fluid, either unsorted or a sorted T cell fraction (not recorded which). The source is a male donor with ankylosing spondylitis. CDR3s include the opening cysteine and the closing phenylalanine or tryptophan. The D gene is left open where the match is weak. A clone size is listed for some rows: how often the clone was seen (once, few, many), or a class if it is expanded.

size,V,J,D,CDR3,DNA
few,TRBV28,TRBJ2-5,-,CASCFRPETQYF,TGTGCCAGCTGCTTCCGTCCTGAGACCCAGTACTTC
-,TRBV5-6,TRBJ2-5,-,CASSLSSASGKTQYF,TGTGCCAGCAGCTTGAGCTCAGCGTCGGGAAAGACCCAGTACTTC
few,TRBV5-1,TRBJ1-2,-,CASSLAEKNYGYTF,TGCGCCAGCAGCTTGGCTGAGAAAAACTATGGCTACACCTTC
-,TRBV12-3/TRBV12-4,TRBJ2-5,-,CASSPLWGGTQYF,TGTGCCAGCAGCCCTCTATGGGGCGGGACCCAGTACTTC
many,TRBV20-1,TRBJ2-1,TRBD2,CSANQLAGLSYNEQFF,TGCAGTGCCAACCAACTAGCGGGCCTCTCCTACAATGAGCAGTTCTTC
-,TRBV20-1,TRBJ2-7,-,CSAARGSPEQYF,TGCAGTGCAGCTCGGGGTTCTCCCGAGCAGTACTTC
few,TRBV20-1,TRBJ2-1,TRBD2,CSAQGLARDEQFF,TGCAGTGCTCAAGGACTAGCGAGAGATGAGCAGTTCTTC
-,TRBV2,TRBJ1-1,TRBD1,CASRRDRGPEAFF,TGTGCCAGCAGGAGAGACAGGGGCCCTGAAGCTTTCTTT
-,TRBV12-3/TRBV12-4,TRBJ2-5,TRBD2,CASSWTSLETQYF,TGTGCCAGCAGTTGGACTAGCCTAGAGACCCAGTACTTC
many,TRBV20-1,TRBJ1-1,TRBD1,CSTRRQGTEAFF,TGCAGTACTAGGAGACAGGGTACTGAAGCTTTCTTT
few,TRBV28,TRBJ1-1,TRBD1,CASRPTGTGSGNTEAFF,TGTGCCAGCAGACCTACCGGGACAGGGTCGGGGAACACTGAAGCTTTCTTT
-,TRBV3-1,TRBJ1-5,-,CASSQAPGSNQPQHF,TGTGCCAGCAGCCAGGCCCCGGGGAGCAATCAGCCCCAGCATTTT
few,TRBV3-1,TRBJ1-2,-,CASSQASYYGYTF,TGTGCCAGCAGCCAAGCGTCCTACTATGGCTACACCTTC
few,TRBV12-3/TRBV12-4,TRBJ2-3,-,CASSPRQTTSTDTQYF,TGTGCCAGCAGTCCCAGACAGACGACTAGCACAGATACGCAGTATTTT
-,TRBV15,TRBJ2-3,-,CATSRFGGRDTQYF,TGTGCCACCAGCAGGTTCGGGGGCCGAGATACGCAGTATTTT
-,TRBV20-1,TRBJ2-3,TRBD2,CSARDPTAGGFTQYF,TGCAGTGCTAGAGATCCCACAGCGGGAGGTTTTACGCAGTATTTT
few,TRBV7-2,TRBJ1-2,-,CASSLTQGNYGYTF,TGTGCCAGCAGCCTCACGCAGGGGAACTATGGCTACACCTTC
many,TRBV5-6,TRBJ1-1,-,CASSFYVGVMNTEAFF,TGTGCCAGCAGCTTTTACGTTGGTGTTATGAACACTGAAGCTTTCTTT
-,TRBV4-1,TRBJ1-2,-,CASSQDGVGSNYGYTF,TGCGCCAGCAGCCAAGATGGAGTCGGCAGTAACTATGGCTACACCTTC
medium-sized,TRBV12-3/TRBV12-4,TRBJ1-5,-,CASSLTGGNQPQHF,TGTGCCAGCAGTTTAACCGGGGGCAATCAGCCCCAGCATTTT
once,TRBV5-1,TRBJ2-1,TRBD2,CASSLAPGLAGYNEQFF,TGCGCCAGCAGCTTGGCCCCGGGACTAGCGGGCTACAATGAGCAGTTCTTC
-,TRBV30,TRBJ2-4,TRBD2,CAWRKAGAKNIQYF,TGTGCCTGGAGAAAGGCGGGAGCAAAAAACATTCAGTACTTC
-,TRBV9,TRBJ1-2,-,CASSITSVSSYGYTF,TGTGCCAGCAGCATAACCAGCGTCTCGAGCTATGGCTACACCTTC
-,TRBV4-3,TRBJ1-5,TRBD1,CASSQENRGQWPQHF,TGCGCCAGCAGCCAAGAGAATAGGGGGCAGTGGCCCCAGCATTTT
-,TRBV7-2,TRBJ2-3,-,CASSQEGRSTDTQYF,TGTGCCAGCAGCCAGGAGGGGCGGAGCACAGATACGCAGTATTTT